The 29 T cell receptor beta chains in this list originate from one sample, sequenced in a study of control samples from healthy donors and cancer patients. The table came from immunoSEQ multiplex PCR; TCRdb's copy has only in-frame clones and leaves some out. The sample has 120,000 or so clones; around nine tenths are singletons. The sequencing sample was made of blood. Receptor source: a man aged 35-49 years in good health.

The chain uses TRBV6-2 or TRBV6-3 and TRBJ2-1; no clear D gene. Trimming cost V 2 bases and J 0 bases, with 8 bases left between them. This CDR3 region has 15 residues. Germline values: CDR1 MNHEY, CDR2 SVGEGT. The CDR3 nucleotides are TGTGCCAGCAGTTACGCCAGTACCTCCTACAATGAGCAGTTCTTC. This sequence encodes CASSYASTSYNEQFF.

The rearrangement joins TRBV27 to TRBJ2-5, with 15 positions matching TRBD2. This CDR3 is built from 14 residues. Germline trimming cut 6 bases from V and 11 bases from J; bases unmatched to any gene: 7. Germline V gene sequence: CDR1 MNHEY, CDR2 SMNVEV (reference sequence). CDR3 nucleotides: TGTGCCAGCAGATCCCCCGGGACTAGCGGGGGGCAGTACTTC. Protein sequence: CASRSPGTSGGQYF.

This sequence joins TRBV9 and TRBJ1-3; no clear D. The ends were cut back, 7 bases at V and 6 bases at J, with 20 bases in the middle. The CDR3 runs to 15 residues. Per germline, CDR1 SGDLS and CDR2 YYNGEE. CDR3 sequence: CASGRNGVSINTIYF. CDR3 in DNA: TGTGCCAGCGGACGGAACGGGGTTTCCATAAACACCATATATTTT. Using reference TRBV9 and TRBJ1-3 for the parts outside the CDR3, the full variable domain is DSGVTQTPKHLITATGQRVTLRCSPRSGDLSVYWYQQSLDQGLQFLIQYYNGEERAKGNILERFSAQQFPDLHSELNLSSLELGDSALYFCASGRNGVSINTIYFGEGSWLTVV.

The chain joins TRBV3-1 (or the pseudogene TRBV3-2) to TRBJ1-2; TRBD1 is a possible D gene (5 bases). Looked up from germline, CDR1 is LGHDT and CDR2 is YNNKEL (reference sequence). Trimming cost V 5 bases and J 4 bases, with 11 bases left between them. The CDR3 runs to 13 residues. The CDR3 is CASSAGAGYGYTF. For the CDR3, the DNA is TGTGCCAGCAGCGCCGGGGCAGGCTATGGCTACACCTTC.

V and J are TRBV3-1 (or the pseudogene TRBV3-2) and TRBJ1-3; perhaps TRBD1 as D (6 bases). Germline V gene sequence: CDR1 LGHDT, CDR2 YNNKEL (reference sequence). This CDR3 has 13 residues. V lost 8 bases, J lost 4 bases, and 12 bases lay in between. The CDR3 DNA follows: TGTGCCAGCTTAGGACAGCCCGGAAACACCATATATTTT. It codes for CASLGQPGNTIYF.

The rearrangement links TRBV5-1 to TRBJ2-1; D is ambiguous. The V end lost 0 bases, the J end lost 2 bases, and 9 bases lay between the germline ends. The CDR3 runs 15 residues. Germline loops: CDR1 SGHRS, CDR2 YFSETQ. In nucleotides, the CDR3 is TGCGCCAGCAGCTTGGTTGCGGAGACCTACAATGAGCAGTTCTTC. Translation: CASSLVAETYNEQFF.

CDR3 in amino acids: CASSYSGNTIYF. The CDR3 region has the DNA TGTGCCAGCAGTTACTCTGGAAACACCATATATTTT. The chain joins TRBV11-2 to TRBJ1-3; D is uncertain. CDR1 is SGHAT and CDR2 is FQNNGV in the germline V gene. This CDR3 has 12 residues. The ends were cut back, 6 bases at V and 0 bases at J, with 3 bases in the middle.

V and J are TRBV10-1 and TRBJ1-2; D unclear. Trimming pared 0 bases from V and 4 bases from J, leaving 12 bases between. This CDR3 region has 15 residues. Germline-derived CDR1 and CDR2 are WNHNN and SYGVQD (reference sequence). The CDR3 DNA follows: TGCGCCAGCAGTGAGTCTGGGTTCCCGACCTATGGCTACACCTTC. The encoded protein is CASSESGFPTYGYTF.

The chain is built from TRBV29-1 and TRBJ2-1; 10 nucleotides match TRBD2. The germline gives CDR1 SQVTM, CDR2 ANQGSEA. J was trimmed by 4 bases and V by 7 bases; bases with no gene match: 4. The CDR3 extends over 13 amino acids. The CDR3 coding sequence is TGCAGCGCCGGGACTAGCGATTACAATGAGCAGTTCTTC. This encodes CSAGTSDYNEQFF.

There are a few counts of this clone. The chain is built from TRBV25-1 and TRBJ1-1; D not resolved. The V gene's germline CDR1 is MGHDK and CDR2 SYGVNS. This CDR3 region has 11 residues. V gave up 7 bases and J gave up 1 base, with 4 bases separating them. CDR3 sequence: CASTGNTEAFF. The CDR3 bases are TGTGCCAGCACAGGGAACACTGAAGCTTTCTTT.

The CDR3 reads CASSLAGAFSGNTIYF. The CDR3 coding sequence is TGTGCCAGCAGCTTAGCTGGCGCGTTTTCTGGAAACACCATATATTTT. This chain uses TRBV7-2 with TRBJ1-3; no clear D. V lost 0 bases to trimming and J lost 1 base, with 10 bases between them. The germline gives CDR1 SGHTA, CDR2 FQGNSA. The CDR3 covers 16 residues.

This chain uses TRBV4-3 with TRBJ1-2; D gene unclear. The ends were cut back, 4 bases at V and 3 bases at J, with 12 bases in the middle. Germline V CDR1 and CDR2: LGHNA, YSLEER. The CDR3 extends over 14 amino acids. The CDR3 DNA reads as TGCGCCAGCAGCCCACGGACGGGAGACTATGGCTACACCTTC. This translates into CASSPRTGDYGYTF.

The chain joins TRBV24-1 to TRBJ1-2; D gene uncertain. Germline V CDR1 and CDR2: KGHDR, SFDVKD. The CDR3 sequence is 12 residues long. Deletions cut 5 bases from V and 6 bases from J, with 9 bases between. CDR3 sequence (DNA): TGTGCCACCAGTGCGTCACAAGATGGCTACACCTTC. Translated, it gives CATSASQDGYTF.

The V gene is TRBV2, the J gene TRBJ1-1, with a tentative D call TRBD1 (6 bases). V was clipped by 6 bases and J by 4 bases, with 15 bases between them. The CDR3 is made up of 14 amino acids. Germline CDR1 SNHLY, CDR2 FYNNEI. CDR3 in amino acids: CASRLGGRVTEAFF. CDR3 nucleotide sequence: TGTGCCAGCAGGCTAGGGGGGCGGGTCACTGAAGCTTTCTTT.

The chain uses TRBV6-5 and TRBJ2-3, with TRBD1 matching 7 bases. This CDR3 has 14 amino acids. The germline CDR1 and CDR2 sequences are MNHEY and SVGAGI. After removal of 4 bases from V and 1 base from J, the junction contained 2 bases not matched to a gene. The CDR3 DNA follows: TGTGCCAGCAGTTCGACAGGGCGCACAGATACGCAGTATTTT. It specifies CASSSTGRTDTQYF.

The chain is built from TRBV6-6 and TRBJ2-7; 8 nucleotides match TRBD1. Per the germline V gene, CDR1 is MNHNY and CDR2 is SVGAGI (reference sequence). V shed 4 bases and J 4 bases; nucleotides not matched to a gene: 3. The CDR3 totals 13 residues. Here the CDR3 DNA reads TGTGCCAGCAGTTCAGGGGGCCAGTACGAGCAGTACTTC. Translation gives CASSSGGQYEQYF.

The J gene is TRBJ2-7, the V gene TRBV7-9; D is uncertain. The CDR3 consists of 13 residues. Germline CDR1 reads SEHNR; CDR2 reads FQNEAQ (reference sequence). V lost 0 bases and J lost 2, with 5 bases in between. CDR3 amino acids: CASSLASTYEQYF. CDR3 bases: TGTGCCAGCAGCTTAGCTTCTACCTACGAGCAGTACTTC. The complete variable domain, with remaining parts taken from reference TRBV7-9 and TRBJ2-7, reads DTGVSQNPRHKITKRGQNVTFRCDPISEHNRLYWYRQTLGQGPEFLTYFQNEAQLEKSRLLSDRFSAERPKGSFSTLEIQRTEQGDSAMYLCASSLASTYEQYFGPGTRLTVT.

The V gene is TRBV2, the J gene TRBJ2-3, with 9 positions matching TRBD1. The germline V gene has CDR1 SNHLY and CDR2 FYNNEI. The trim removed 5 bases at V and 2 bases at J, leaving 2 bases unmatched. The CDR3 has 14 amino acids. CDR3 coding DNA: TGTGCCAGCAGTCAACAGGGGGCCACAGATACGCAGTATTTT. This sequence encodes CASSQQGATDTQYF. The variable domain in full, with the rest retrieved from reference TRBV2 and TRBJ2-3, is EPEVTQTPSHQVTQMGQEVILRCVPISNHLYFYWYRQILGQKVEFLVSFYNNEISEKSEIFDDQFSVERPDGSNFTLKIRSTKLEDSAMYFCASSQQGATDTQYFGPGTRLTVL.

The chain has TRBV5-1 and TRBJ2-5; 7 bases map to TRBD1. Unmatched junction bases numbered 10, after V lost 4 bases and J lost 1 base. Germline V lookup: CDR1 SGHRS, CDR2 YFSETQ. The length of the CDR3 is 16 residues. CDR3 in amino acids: CASSPRPWDSQETQYF. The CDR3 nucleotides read TGCGCCAGCAGCCCAAGGCCGTGGGACAGCCAAGAGACCCAGTACTTC.

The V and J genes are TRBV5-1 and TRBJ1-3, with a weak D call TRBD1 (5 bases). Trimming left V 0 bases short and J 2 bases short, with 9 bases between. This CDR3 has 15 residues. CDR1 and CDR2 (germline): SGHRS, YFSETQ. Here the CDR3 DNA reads TGCGCCAGCAGCTTGGCGACGACAGCTGGAAACACCATATATTTT. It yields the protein CASSLATTAGNTIYF.

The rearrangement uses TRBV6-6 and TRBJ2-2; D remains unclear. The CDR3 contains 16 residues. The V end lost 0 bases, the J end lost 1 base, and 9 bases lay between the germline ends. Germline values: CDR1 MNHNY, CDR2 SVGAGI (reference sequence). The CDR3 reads CASSYSFRRNTGELFF. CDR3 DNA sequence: TGTGCCAGCAGTTACTCTTTTCGAAGGAACACCGGGGAGCTGTTTTTT.

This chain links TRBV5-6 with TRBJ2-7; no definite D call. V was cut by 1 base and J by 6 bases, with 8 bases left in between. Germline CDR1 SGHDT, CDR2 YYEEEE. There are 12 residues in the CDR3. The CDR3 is CASSLLRFEQYF. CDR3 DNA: TGTGCCAGCAGCTTGCTTAGATTCGAGCAGTACTTC. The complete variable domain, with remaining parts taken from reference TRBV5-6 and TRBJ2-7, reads DAGVTQSPTHLIKTRGQQVTLRCSPKSGHDTVSWYQQALGQGPQFIFQYYEEEERQRGNFPDRFSGHQFPNYSSELNVNALLLGDSALYLCASSLLRFEQYFGPGTRLTVT.

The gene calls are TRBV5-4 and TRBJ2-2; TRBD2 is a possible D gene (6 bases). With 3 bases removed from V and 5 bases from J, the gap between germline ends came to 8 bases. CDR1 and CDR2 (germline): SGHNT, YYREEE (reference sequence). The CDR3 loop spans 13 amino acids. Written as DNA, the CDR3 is TGTGCCAGCAGCTCTAGCGATACCGGGGAGCTGTTTTTT. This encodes CASSSSDTGELFF.

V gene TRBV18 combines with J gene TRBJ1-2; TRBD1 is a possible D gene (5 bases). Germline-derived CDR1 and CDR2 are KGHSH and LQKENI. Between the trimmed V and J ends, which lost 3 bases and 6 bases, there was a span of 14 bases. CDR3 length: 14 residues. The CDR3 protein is CASSPGRGLDGYTF. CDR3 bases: TGTGCCAGCTCACCGGGACGAGGGTTGGATGGCTACACCTTC.

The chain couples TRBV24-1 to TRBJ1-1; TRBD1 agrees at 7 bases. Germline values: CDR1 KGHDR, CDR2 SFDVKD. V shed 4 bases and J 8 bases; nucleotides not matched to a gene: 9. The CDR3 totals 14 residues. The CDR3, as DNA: TGTGCCACCAGTGACCGGCGTGGGACAGAAGAAGCTTTCTTT. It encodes CATSDRRGTEEAFF.

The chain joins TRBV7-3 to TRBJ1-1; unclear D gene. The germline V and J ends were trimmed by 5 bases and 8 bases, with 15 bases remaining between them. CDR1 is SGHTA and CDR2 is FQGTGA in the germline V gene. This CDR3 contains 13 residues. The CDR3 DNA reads TGTGCCAGCAGCCCCAGGTCGGGCTCCGAAGCTTTCTTT. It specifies CASSPRSGSEAFF.

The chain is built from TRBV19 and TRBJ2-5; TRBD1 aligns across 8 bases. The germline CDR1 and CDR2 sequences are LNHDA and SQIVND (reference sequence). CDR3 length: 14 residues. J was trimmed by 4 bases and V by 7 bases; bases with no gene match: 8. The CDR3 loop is CASTTGGQAETQYF. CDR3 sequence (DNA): TGTGCCAGTACGACTGGGGGACAGGCAGAGACCCAGTACTTC.

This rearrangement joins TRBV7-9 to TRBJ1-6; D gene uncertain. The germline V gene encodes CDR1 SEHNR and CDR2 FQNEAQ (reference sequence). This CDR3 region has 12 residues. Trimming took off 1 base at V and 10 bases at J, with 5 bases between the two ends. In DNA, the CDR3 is TGTGCCAGCAGCTTAGGAGAGTCACCCCTCCACTTT. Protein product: CASSLGESPLHF.

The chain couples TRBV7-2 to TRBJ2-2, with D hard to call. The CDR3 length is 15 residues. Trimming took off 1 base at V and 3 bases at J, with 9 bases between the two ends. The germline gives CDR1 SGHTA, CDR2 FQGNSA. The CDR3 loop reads CASSLEGIYTGELFF. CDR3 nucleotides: TGTGCCAGCAGCTTAGAAGGGATCTACACCGGGGAGCTGTTTTTT.